This T cell receptor (beta chain) was recovered during a study of blood T cells in healthy people across ages. V was clipped by 0 bases and J by 10 bases, with 15 bases between them. The CDR3 is made up of 13 amino acids. The germline CDR1 and CDR2 sequences are SQVTM and ANQGSEA. Every donor provided around 9.5 milliliters of peripheral blood. Whenever a sample was processed, at least 6.5 million PBMCs were isolated. Extraction yielded at least 6 micrograms of total RNA per sample. This clonotype turned up a few times. For the second PCR, which ran for about 7 to 11 cycles, a sample-barcoded 5' primer and a J-beta primer mix were used. Each CDR3 protein gets one entry after TCRdb re-called the 5' RACE reads with MiXCR. The table lists 1.8 million or so distinct CDR3 sequences, about 39% of them singletons.

The sequenced sample was blood. The genes are TRBV29-1 and TRBJ1-1, with D hard to call. The TCR was taken from a human donor in good health. The CDR3 bases are TGCAGCGTTGAAGATCTTCAAAGTGGGATAGCTTTCTTT. As protein: CSVEDLQSGIAFF.